This T cell receptor (beta chain) was documented in a study of T cell responses to AZD1222 COVID-19 vaccine. Some clones are missing from TCRdb's copy, which holds only in-frame ones; the method was immunoSEQ multiplex PCR. This table holds 75,000 to 100,000 clones, roughly 88% found once. The CDR3 is 16 residues long. The V end was cut by 1 base, the J end by 0 bases, with 8 bases between. Per germline, CDR1 SGHDT and CDR2 YYEEEE. J is TRBJ1-6 and V is TRBV5-6; D call uncertain. The material sequenced was peripheral blood, taken on day 0 of AZD1222 vaccination. This clonotype was sampled from an adult in good health. Written as DNA, the CDR3 is TGTGCCAGCAGCTTGCGCCAGAGCTCCTATAATTCACCCCTCCACTTT. This sequence encodes CASSLRQSSYNSPLHF. Based on the CDR3 plus reference TRBV5-6 and TRBJ1-6, the full variable domain is DAGVTQSPTHLIKTRGQQVTLRCSPKSGHDTVSWYQQALGQGPQFIFQYYEEEERQRGNFPDRFSGHQFPNYSSELNVNALLLGDSALYLCASSLRQSSYNSPLHFGNGTRLTVT.